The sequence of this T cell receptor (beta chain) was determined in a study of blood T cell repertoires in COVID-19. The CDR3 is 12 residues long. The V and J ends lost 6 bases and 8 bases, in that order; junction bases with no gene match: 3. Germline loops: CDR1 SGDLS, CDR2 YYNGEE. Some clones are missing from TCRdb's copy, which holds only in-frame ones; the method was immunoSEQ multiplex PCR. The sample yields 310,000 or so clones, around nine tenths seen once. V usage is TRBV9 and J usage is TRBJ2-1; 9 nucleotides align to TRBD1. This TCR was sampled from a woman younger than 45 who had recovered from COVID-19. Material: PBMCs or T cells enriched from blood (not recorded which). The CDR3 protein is CASIQGADEQFF. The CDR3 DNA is TGTGCCAGCATACAGGGGGCAGATGAGCAGTTCTTC.